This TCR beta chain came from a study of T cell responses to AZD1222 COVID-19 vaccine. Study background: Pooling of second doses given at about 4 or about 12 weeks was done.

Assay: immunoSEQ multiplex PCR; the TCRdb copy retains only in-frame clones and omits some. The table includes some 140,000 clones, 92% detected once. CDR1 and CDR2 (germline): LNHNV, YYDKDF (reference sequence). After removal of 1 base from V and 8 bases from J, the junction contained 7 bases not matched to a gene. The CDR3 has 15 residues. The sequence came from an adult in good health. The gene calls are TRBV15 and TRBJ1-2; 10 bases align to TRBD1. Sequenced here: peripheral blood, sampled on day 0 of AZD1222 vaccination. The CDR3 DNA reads TGTGCCACCAGCAGAGTGTTGGGACAGGGGTTCGGCTACACCTTC. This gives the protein CATSRVLGQGFGYTF. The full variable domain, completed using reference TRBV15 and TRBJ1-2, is DAMVIQNPRYQVTQFGKPVTLSCSQTLNHNVMYWYQQKSSQAPKLLFHYYDKDFNNEADTPDNFQSRRPNTSFCFLDIRSPGLGDTAMYLCATSRVLGQGFGYTFGSGTRLTVV.